The entry below describes one T cell receptor (beta chain). Its antigen is undetermined. The data are from a study of CD8+CD57+ T cells in acquired aplastic anemia. Study-wide context: Yields of DNA that came from sorted CD4+ and CD8+ cells averaged roughly 3 ug.

The template used for profiling TCR beta VDJ and CDR3 was genomic DNA. TCRdb ran MiXCR on the reads and lists one entry per CDR3 protein. The table lists around 180,000 distinct CDR3 sequences, around 66% of them singletons. Study-level points and caveats: Sharing between patients and controls was observed for roughly 29 CD8+ CDR3 sequences. No significant patient-versus-control difference appeared in CD8+ Simpson's diversity.

The clonotype was recovered from a human donor with severe aplastic anemia or a healthy control (not recorded which). Sequencing was performed on sorted CD4+, CD8+, or CD8+CD57+ T cells (not recorded which) from PBMCs.

CDR3 bases: TGCAGCGTTATGGTAAAAGCTAACTATGGCTACACCTTC. Protein sequence: CSVMVKANYGYTF. V and J are TRBV29-1 and TRBJ1-2, with D uncertain. V was pared by 5 bases and J by 0 bases, with 10 bases between. This CDR3 region has 13 residues. Germline V gene data show CDR1 as SQVTM and CDR2 as ANQGSEA. Filled out from reference TRBV29-1 and TRBJ1-2, the complete variable domain reads SAVISQKPSRDICQRGTSLTIQCQVDSQVTMMFWYRQQPGQSLTLIATANQGSEATYESGFVIDKFPISRPNLTFSTLTVSNMSPEDSSIYLCSVMVKANYGYTFGSGTRLTVV.